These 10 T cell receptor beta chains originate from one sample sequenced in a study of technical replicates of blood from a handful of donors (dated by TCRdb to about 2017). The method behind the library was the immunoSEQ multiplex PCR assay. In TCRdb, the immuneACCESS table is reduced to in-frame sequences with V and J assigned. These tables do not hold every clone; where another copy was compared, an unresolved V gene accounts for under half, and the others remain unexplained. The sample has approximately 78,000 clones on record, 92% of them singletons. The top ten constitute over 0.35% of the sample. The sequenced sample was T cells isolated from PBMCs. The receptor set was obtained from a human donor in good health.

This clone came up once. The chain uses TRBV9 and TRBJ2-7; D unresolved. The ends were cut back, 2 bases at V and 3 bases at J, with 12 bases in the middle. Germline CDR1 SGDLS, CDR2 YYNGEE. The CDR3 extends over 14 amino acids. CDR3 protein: CASSVSDGYYEQYF. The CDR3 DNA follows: TGTGCCAGCAGCGTTTCAGACGGGTACTACGAGCAGTACTTC.

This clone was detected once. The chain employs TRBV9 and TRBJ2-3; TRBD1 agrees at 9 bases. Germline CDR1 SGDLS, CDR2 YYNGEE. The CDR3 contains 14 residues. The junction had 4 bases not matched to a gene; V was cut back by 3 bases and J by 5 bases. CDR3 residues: CASSGTTGGDTQYF. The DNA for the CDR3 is TGTGCCAGCAGCGGGACGACAGGGGGAGATACGCAGTATTTT. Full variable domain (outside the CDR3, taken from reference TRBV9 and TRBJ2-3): DSGVTQTPKHLITATGQRVTLRCSPRSGDLSVYWYQQSLDQGLQFLIQYYNGEERAKGNILERFSAQQFPDLHSELNLSSLELGDSALYFCASSGTTGGDTQYFGPGTRLTVL.

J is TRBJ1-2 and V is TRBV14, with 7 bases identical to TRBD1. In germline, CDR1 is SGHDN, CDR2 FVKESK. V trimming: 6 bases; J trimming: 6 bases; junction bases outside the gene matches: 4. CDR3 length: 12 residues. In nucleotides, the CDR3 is TGTGCCAGCAGGGGAGACAGGGATGGCTACACCTTC. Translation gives CASRGDRDGYTF.

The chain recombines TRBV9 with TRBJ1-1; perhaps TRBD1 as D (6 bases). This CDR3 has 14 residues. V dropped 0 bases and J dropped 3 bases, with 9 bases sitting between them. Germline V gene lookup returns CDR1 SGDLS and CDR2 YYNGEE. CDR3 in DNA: TGTGCCAGCAGCGTAGGGGAGGGGGACACTGAAGCTTTCTTT. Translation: CASSVGEGDTEAFF.

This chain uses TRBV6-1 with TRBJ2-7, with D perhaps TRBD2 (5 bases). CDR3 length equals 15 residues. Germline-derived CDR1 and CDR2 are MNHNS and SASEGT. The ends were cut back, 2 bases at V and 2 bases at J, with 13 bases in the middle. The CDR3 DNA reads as TGTGCCAGCAGTGAACGAGGGCCTGGTCCCTACGAGCAGTACTTC. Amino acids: CASSERGPGPYEQYF.

The CDR3 bases are TGTGCCAGCAGCTTGGGACTAGCGGGGTCTACCTTTTCCTACGAGCAGTACTTC. It specifies CASSLGLAGSTFSYEQYF. This chain uses TRBV7-8 with TRBJ2-7, with 13 bases matching TRBD2. The germline CDR1 and CDR2 sequences are SGHVS and FQNEAQ. There are 18 residues in the CDR3. J gave up 1 base and V 3 bases, and 9 bases lay outside the gene matches.

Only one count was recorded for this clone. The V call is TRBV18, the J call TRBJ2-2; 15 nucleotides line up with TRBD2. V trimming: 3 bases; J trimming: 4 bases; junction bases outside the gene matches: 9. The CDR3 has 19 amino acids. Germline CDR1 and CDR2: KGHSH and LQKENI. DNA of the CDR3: TGTGCCAGCTCACCGCTCAGGACTAGCGGGAGGGCTAGCACCGGGGAGCTGTTTTTT. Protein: CASSPLRTSGRASTGELFF.

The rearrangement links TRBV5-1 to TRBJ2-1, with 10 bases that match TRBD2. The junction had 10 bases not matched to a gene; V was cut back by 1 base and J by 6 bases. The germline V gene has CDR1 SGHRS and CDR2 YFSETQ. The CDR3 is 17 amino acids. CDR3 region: CASSLLASGSKSNEQFF. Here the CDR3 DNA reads TGCGCCAGCAGCTTGTTGGCTAGCGGGAGTAAGAGCAATGAGCAGTTCTTC. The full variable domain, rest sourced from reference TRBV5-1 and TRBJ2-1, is KAGVTQTPRYLIKTRGQQVTLSCSPISGHRSVSWYQQTPGQGLQFLFEYFSETQRNKGNFPGRFSGRQFSNSRSEMNVSTLELGDSALYLCASSLLASGSKSNEQFFGPGTRLTVL.

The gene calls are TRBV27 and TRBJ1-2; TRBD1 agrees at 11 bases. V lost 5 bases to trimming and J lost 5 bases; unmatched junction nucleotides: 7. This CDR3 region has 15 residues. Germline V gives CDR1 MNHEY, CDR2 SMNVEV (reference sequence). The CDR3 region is CASSPRTGGGYGYTF. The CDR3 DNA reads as TGTGCCAGCAGTCCGAGGACAGGGGGCGGGTATGGCTACACCTTC.

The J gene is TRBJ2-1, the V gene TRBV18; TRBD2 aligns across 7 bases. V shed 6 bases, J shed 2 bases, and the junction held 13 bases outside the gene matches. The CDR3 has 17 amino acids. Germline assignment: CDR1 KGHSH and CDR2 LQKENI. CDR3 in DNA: TGTGCCAGCTCCCCCCCCGACGGCGGGAGCACCTACAATGAGCAGTTCTTC. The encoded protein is CASSPPDGGSTYNEQFF. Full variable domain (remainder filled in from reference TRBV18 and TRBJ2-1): NAGVMQNPRHLVRRRGQEARLRCSPMKGHSHVYWYRQLPEEGLKFMVYLQKENIIDESGMPKERFSAEFPKEGPSILRIQQVVRGDSAAYFCASSPPDGGSTYNEQFFGPGTRLTVL.